A single T cell receptor (beta chain) is shown here with its context. TCR beta from blood CD8+ and CD4+ T cells was sequenced. FACS was used to enrich TEMRA cells, whereas the CD8+ and CD4+ T cells were obtained by negative isolation. This sample is part of a study of CD8 T cells in Susac syndrome. Germline CDR1 LGHDT, CDR2 YNNKEL (reference sequence). Trimming removed 1 base from V and 8 bases from J, with 18 bases in between. The CDR3 consists of 16 residues. RNA in amounts of about 0.5 to 1 ug was reverse transcribed with random hexamers. MiXCR, applied by TCRdb to the immunoSEQ multiplex PCR reads, yields one record per CDR3 protein. The profile shows a few hundred thousand distinct CDR3 sequences, around 85% of them singletons.

The chain carries TRBV3-1 and TRBJ2-4; weak D call: TRBD2 (7 bases). The TCR was taken from a human donor with multiple sclerosis. Sequenced sample: CD8+ T cells from PBMCs. Written as DNA, the CDR3 is TGTGCCAGCAGCCAAGTCTACGGGGGGCTAGGAGACATTCAGTACTTC. Translating gives CASSQVYGGLGDIQYF. Full variable domain (outside the CDR3, taken from reference TRBV3-1 and TRBJ2-4): DTAVSQTPKYLVTQMGNDKSIKCEQNLGHDTMYWYKQDSKKFLKIMFSYNNKELIINETVPNRFSPKSPDKAHLNLHINSLELGDSAVYFCASSQVYGGLGDIQYFGAGTRLSVL.